Listed below are T cell receptor beta chains from one sample, sequenced in a study of T cells after yellow fever vaccination. TCRdb ran MiXCR on the 5' RACE reads and lists one entry per CDR3 protein. The repertoire holds roughly 320,000 distinct CDR3 sequences, with around 11% as singletons. Sequences were derived from CD4+ T cells sorted from PBMCs, sampled 45 days after the yellow fever booster vaccination. These receptors were collected from a man aged 18 to 35 who received the YFV17D yellow fever vaccine. Each CDR3 is given with its conserved first and last residue. The order of the fields is J gene, D gene, clone size, V gene, CDR3 protein, CDR3 DNA. The D gene is left open where the match is weak. Clone size is stated in some rows and not others, as once, few, many or a class when expanded.

>TRBJ2-1|TRBD2|many|TRBV12-3/TRBV12-4
CASSPGGPVNNEQFF
TGTGCCAGCAGCCCGGGGGGGCCTGTCAACAATGAGCAGTTCTTC
>TRBJ1-1|TRBD1|NA|TRBV5-1
CASSRNQQGSQWVAFF
TGCGCCAGCAGCCGGAACCAACAGGGGAGCCAGTGGGTAGCTTTCTTT
>TRBJ2-6|NA|NA|TRBV7-3
CASSLQGPGANVLTF
TGTGCCAGCAGCCTCCAGGGCCCTGGGGCCAACGTCCTGACTTTC
>TRBJ1-1|TRBD1|few|TRBV12-3/TRBV12-4
CASRRDSRGLIMNTEAFF
TGTGCCAGCCGCAGGGATTCGAGGGGGCTGATAATGAACACTGAAGCTTTCTTT
>TRBJ1-5|NA|few|TRBV5-1
CASSLTGGNSNQPQHF
TGCGCCAGCAGCTTGACCGGGGGCAATAGCAATCAGCCCCAGCATTTT
>TRBJ2-2|TRBD2|NA|TRBV12-3/TRBV12-4
CAARERGGDTGELFF
TGTGCCGCCCGAGAGCGGGGGGGCGACACCGGGGAGCTGTTTTTT
>TRBJ2-1|NA|many|TRBV12-3/TRBV12-4
CASSLEGGSYNEQFF
TGTGCCAGCAGTTTGGAGGGGGGCTCCTACAATGAGCAGTTCTTC
>TRBJ1-1|TRBD1|NA|TRBV7-2
CASSSQGAETEAFF
TGTGCCAGCAGCTCGCAGGGGGCGGAAACTGAAGCTTTCTTT
>TRBJ1-5|NA|few|TRBV6-1
CASREQNNQPQHF
TGTGCCAGCAGGGAACAGAACAATCAGCCCCAGCATTTT
>TRBJ2-3|NA|few|TRBV19
CASSIAGPDTQYF
TGTGCCAGTAGTATAGCAGGACCTGATACGCAGTATTTT
>TRBJ2-1|TRBD2|many|TRBV5-4
CASSTGGAGSNEQFF
TGTGCCAGCAGCACGGGGGGGGCAGGCTCGAATGAGCAGTTCTTC
>TRBJ2-3|NA|many|TRBV5-5
CASSFDGPDTQYF
TGTGCCAGCAGCTTCGACGGGCCAGATACGCAGTATTTT
>TRBJ1-6|NA|many|TRBV4-3
CASSQTQRSSYNSPLHF
TGCGCCAGCAGCCAGACACAGCGGAGCTCCTATAATTCACCCCTCCACTTT
>TRBJ2-5|NA|few|TRBV6-1
CASSSEGGFQETQYF
TGTGCCAGCAGCAGTGAAGGGGGATTCCAAGAGACCCAGTACTTC
>TRBJ2-3|NA|NA|TRBV4-3
CASSRLASSTDTQYF
TGCGCCAGCAGCCGATTAGCTAGCAGCACAGATACGCAGTATTTT
>TRBJ2-1|TRBD1|NA|TRBV4-2
CASSQEGGSEQFF
TGTGCCAGCAGCCAAGAAGGGGGCAGCGAGCAGTTCTTC
>TRBJ1-6|NA|few|TRBV28
CASSPNVGPLHF
TGTGCCAGCAGCCCTAACGTGGGTCCCCTCCACTTT
>TRBJ1-4|NA|NA|TRBV4-1
CASSQARDEKLFF
TGCGCCAGCAGCCAGGCCAGGGATGAAAAACTGTTTTTT
>TRBJ1-2|NA|many|TRBV20-1
CSARTGKGVLGYTF
TGCAGTGCTAGGACGGGAAAGGGGGTGTTAGGCTACACCTTC
>TRBJ2-4|NA|few|TRBV10-2
CASASGGALAKNIQYF
TGCGCCAGCGCTTCGGGGGGCGCCTTAGCCAAAAACATTCAGTACTTC
>TRBJ2-4|NA|NA|TRBV4-1
CASSQPTVVGRKYIQYF
TGCGCCAGCAGCCAACCTACCGTGGTGGGGCGTAAGTACATTCAGTACTTC
>TRBJ1-3|TRBD1|few|TRBV7-2
CASSLEAGGGNTIYF
TGTGCCAGCAGCTTAGAGGCAGGGGGCGGAAACACCATATATTTT
>TRBJ2-7|NA|few|TRBV15
CATSPTLGTYEQYF
TGTGCCACCAGCCCGACATTGGGGACCTACGAGCAGTACTTC
>TRBJ2-3|TRBD1|NA|TRBV7-9
CASSLGLNRGPTRTDTQYF
TGTGCCAGCTCCTTGGGATTGAACAGGGGCCCCACACGCACAGATACGCAGTATTTT
>TRBJ1-6|NA|NA|TRBV6-2/TRBV6-3
CASSYPSGELTSPLHF
TGTGCCAGCAGTTACCCTTCGGGGGAGCTCACCTCACCCCTCCACTTT
>TRBJ2-1|NA|many|TRBV6-5
CASSYESGGYNEQFF
TGTGCCAGCAGTTACGAGTCTGGAGGGTACAATGAGCAGTTCTTC
>TRBJ2-7|NA|few|TRBV6-5
CASSYPGQQYF
TGTGCCAGCAGTTACCCGGGACAGCAGTACTTC
>TRBJ2-5|TRBD2|NA|TRBV11-2
CASSLAGGPRYF
TGTGCCAGCAGCCTAGCGGGGGGGCCGCGGTACTTC
>TRBJ1-2|NA|NA|TRBV7-2
CASSFDGYGYTF
TGTGCCAGCAGCTTCGACGGTTATGGCTACACCTTC
>TRBJ2-3|NA|few|TRBV3-1
CASSQSRPDTQYF
TGTGCCAGCAGCCAATCCCGCCCAGATACGCAGTATTTT
>TRBJ2-5|NA|NA|TRBV5-5
CASSFSAGPSETQYF
TGTGCCAGCAGCTTTTCCGCAGGACCTTCGGAGACCCAGTACTTC
>TRBJ1-1|NA|few|TRBV4-3
CASSQDPGVNTEAFF
TGCGCCAGCAGCCAAGATCCGGGGGTGAACACTGAAGCTTTCTTT
>TRBJ2-5|NA|NA|TRBV7-2
CASSYTGGGQEETQYF
TGTGCCAGCAGCTACACCGGGGGAGGTCAGGAAGAGACCCAGTACTTC